The rows below give T cell receptor beta chains drawn from one sample of a study of cytomegalovirus exposure and HLA in healthy donors. Sequencing used immunoSEQ multiplex PCR; TCRdb keeps in-frame clones, though not all of them. The sample lists 150,000 to 180,000 clones; 60% to 85% were seen once. Sequencing input: PBMCs. The receptors come from a woman between 40 and 50 years old in good health and CMV-seronegative. The CDR3 runs from the conserved cysteine through the conserved F or W. Fields, in order: J gene, V gene, clone size, CDR3 protein. Rows may omit the clone size; those that give it use once, few, many or a size class.

TRBJ1-3 TRBV9 . CASSSSGYSGNTIYF
TRBJ2-5 TRBV25-1 . CASSEWLAGGETQYF
TRBJ1-1 TRBV10-3 once CAISSTLNTEAFF
TRBJ2-6 TRBV7-9 few CASSLGTGDVLTF
TRBJ2-5 TRBV5-1 . CASSLSPRAAETQYF
TRBJ2-4 TRBV21-1 . CASSTTSGKNIQYF
TRBJ2-3 TRBV7-9 . CASSLTSRSTDTQYF
TRBJ2-7 TRBV5-1 once CASTTVGRYEQYF
TRBJ1-2 TRBV7-6 . CASSLEAGGTEGYTF
TRBJ2-1 TRBV5-1 . CASSLGLGVDEQFF
TRBJ2-2 TRBV28 . CASSFPGTSGSSPTGELFF
TRBJ1-1 TRBV28 . CASSSRQGRRKAFF
TRBJ2-4 TRBV6-1 . CASSSTPGHLYF
TRBJ2-7 TRBV6-5 . CASSLSGTGDYEQYF
TRBJ1-4 TRBV7-9 . CASSSPRTGVEKLFF
. TRBV29-1 . CSVEDPGQQSSYEQYF
TRBJ2-5 TRBV25-1 once CASSEIGEQYF
TRBJ1-1 TRBV28 . CASRRQGFTEAFF
TRBJ1-4 TRBV6-1 few CASSLTMATNEKLFF
TRBJ2-2 TRBV5-1 . CASSFLPDRNTGELFF
TRBJ2-1 TRBV5-1 . CASSWGTEGLAGHNEQFF
TRBJ1-5 TRBV6-6 . CASSWTGFEPQHF
TRBJ2-5 TRBV18 . CASSPLRSQLQETQYF
TRBJ2-7 TRBV5-1 once CASSLGRRQAQYF
TRBJ1-1 TRBV25-1 once CASSSPGDIPEAFF
TRBJ1-1 TRBV30 . CAWSAPGGNTEAFF
TRBJ1-2 TRBV10-1 . CASSSTGAYGYTF
TRBJ2-1 TRBV11-3 . CASSSAGAGYNEQFF
TRBJ1-5 TRBV6-5 . CASSYSVNQPQHF
TRBJ2-3 TRBV2 . CASTRGKSPGTDTQYF
TRBJ1-2 TRBV7-8 . CASSQGRDYGYTF
TRBJ2-4 TRBV27 . CASSSQGLLAKNIQYF
TRBJ1-2 TRBV5-1 few CASSLEGVDGYTF
TRBJ1-1 TRBV18 . CASSPRVGGYTEAFF
TRBJ2-7 TRBV6-1 . CASSEVGTGVEQYF
TRBJ1-1 TRBV4-1 once CASSTPDRNTEAFF
TRBJ2-5 TRBV5-1 once CASSLGQKETQYF
TRBJ1-2 TRBV28 . CASRGGRGIYGYTF
TRBJ2-1 TRBV5-1 . CASSTGTSGIYNEQFF
TRBJ2-5 TRBV2 . CASSGTRLAGGETQYF
TRBJ2-3 TRBV11-3 . CASSLEGGTDTQYF
TRBJ1-1 TRBV6-5 . CASSLGTGGSEAFF
TRBJ1-2 TRBV30 few CAWSDLYGYTF
TRBJ1-1 TRBV9 . CASSVASGGPEAFF
TRBJ2-5 TRBV4-1 . CASSQGTAGEGETQYF